These T cell receptor beta chains were read from a single sample in a study of blood T cell repertoires in COVID-19. Profiling relied on immunoSEQ multiplex PCR, and the TCRdb table lists in-frame clones only, not all of them. The sample lists roughly 250,000 clones, 86% seen once, with approximately 12% in the top ten. Sequenced: peripheral blood. These TCRs come from a woman younger than 45 with COVID-19, enrolled during active disease. The CDR3 runs from the conserved cysteine through the conserved F or W. D genes are given only for firm matches.

J gene: TRBJ2-2; V gene: TRBV11-3; D gene: TRBD2; CDR3 length: 16; CDR3 protein: CASSSRTSGYTGELFF
J gene: TRBJ1-1; V gene: TRBV15; D gene: TRBD1; CDR3 length: 14; CDR3 protein: CATSRGQLNTEAFF
J gene: TRBJ2-5; V gene: TRBV30; D gene: -; CDR3 length: 13; CDR3 protein: CAWSLLNRETQYF
J gene: TRBJ2-2; V gene: TRBV5-6; D gene: -; CDR3 length: 16; CDR3 protein: CASSAGGGPNTGELFF
J gene: TRBJ2-3; V gene: TRBV7-9; D gene: -; CDR3 length: 15; CDR3 protein: CASRLTSAMTDTQYF
J gene: TRBJ1-4; V gene: TRBV4-1; D gene: TRBD1; CDR3 length: 18; CDR3 protein: CASSQDLGRGVYNEKLFF
J gene: TRBJ1-1; V gene: TRBV11-2; D gene: -; CDR3 length: 14; CDR3 protein: CASRWRGRVDEAFF
J gene: TRBJ1-3; V gene: TRBV11-3; D gene: -; CDR3 length: 14; CDR3 protein: CASRDGEVGNTIYF
J gene: TRBJ1-1; V gene: TRBV19; D gene: -; CDR3 length: 14; CDR3 protein: CASRIGQPNTEAFF
J gene: TRBJ1-5; V gene: TRBV6-5; D gene: -; CDR3 length: 15; CDR3 protein: CASRIAFNSNQPQHF
J gene: TRBJ1-2; V gene: TRBV5-6; D gene: -; CDR3 length: 13; CDR3 protein: CASSSTEIYGYTF
J gene: TRBJ2-2; V gene: TRBV9; D gene: TRBD2; CDR3 length: 19; CDR3 protein: CASSPRHSGGAGGTGELFF
J gene: TRBJ2-1; V gene: TRBV3-1/TRBV3-2; D gene: TRBD2; CDR3 length: 17; CDR3 protein: CASSQGGPTSDYNEQFF
J gene: TRBJ2-6; V gene: TRBV28; D gene: TRBD1; CDR3 length: 17; CDR3 protein: CASGLDRVFPGANVLTF
J gene: TRBJ2-3; V gene: TRBV19; D gene: -; CDR3 length: 15; CDR3 protein: CASSISDTITDTQYF
J gene: TRBJ2-5; V gene: TRBV11-2; D gene: -; CDR3 length: 13; CDR3 protein: CASSWGPWKTQYF